Each of the 13 T cell receptor beta chains below was sequenced from the same sample in a study of T cells in Graves' hyperthyroidism and ophthalmopathy. Amplification targeted TCR beta CDR3 regions from RNA transcripts. During a first-round RT-PCR of the TCR CDR3, the HTBI primer set was used. One entry per CDR3 protein, called by TCRdb with MiXCR from the multiplex PCR reads. This table has some 380,000 distinct CDR3 sequences, roughly 14% appearing once. The source material was blood. These receptors all stem from a man aged 25 to 40 with Graves' hyperthyroidism that later progressed to Graves' ophthalmopathy.

In its sample, this clonotype was seen a few times. The chain links TRBV3-1 to TRBJ1-1; D may be TRBD1 (6 bases). The CDR3 is 13 residues long. With 8 bases removed from V and 3 bases from J, the gap between germline ends came to 13 bases. Germline V CDR1 and CDR2: LGHDT, YNNKEL (reference sequence). CDR3 region: CASAAGQHTEAFF. CDR3 DNA sequence: TGTGCCAGCGCAGCCGGACAGCACACTGAAGCTTTCTTT.

This clonotype was seen repeatedly, ten times or more. V is TRBV27 and J is TRBJ2-5, with TRBD2 as a possible D gene (5 bases). The CDR3 is made up of 16 amino acids. Trimming took off 8 bases at V and 2 bases at J, with 21 bases between the two ends. Germline V gene lookup returns CDR1 MNHEY and CDR2 SMNVEV (reference sequence). Written as DNA, the CDR3 is TGTGCCAGCGCCCGGGGAATTAATACGGGGCAAGAGACCCAGTACTTC. Residues: CASARGINTGQETQYF.

The V call is TRBV27, the J call TRBJ2-7, with a tentative D call TRBD2 (5 bases). CDR3 size: 15 residues. V shed 4 bases and J shed 2 bases, with 15 bases lying between them. CDR1 and CDR2 from the germline V gene are MNHEY and SMNVEV (reference sequence). DNA of the CDR3: TGTGCCAGCAGTTACTCGAGGGCTGGACCCTACGAGCAGTACTTC. Its translation: CASSYSRAGPYEQYF.

This clonotype came up many times. The chain links TRBV28 to TRBJ1-2; TRBD1 might be the D (6 bases). CDR3 size: 15 residues. Deletions cut 5 bases from V and 1 base from J, with 14 bases between. Germline CDR1 is MDHEN and CDR2 is SYDVKM. CDR3 in DNA: TGTGCCAGCAGTCGGGGGGGGGGCCTTAACTATGGCTACACCTTC. Its protein is CASSRGGGLNYGYTF.

This clonotype turned up a few times. The chain uses TRBV19 and TRBJ1-2; 7 bases fit TRBD1. In germline, CDR1 is LNHDA, CDR2 SQIVND (reference sequence). This CDR3 region has 15 residues. J was trimmed by 4 bases and V by 5 bases; bases with no gene match: 10. CDR3 loop: CASSPPGQLAYGYTF. The CDR3 DNA is TGTGCCAGTAGTCCACCGGGACAGTTGGCCTATGGCTACACCTTC.

This clonotype was detected a few times. This chain links TRBV18 with TRBJ1-3; D is perhaps TRBD1 (5 bases). CDR1 and CDR2 (germline): KGHSH, LQKENI. CDR3 length: 16 residues. Trimming shortened V by 6 bases and J by 2 bases, and 17 bases separated the two germline ends. CDR3 protein: CASSPDGGSAGNTIYF. In nucleotides, the CDR3 is TGTGCCAGCTCCCCCGACGGGGGGAGCGCTGGAAACACCATATATTTT. The whole variable domain, filled in from reference TRBV18 and TRBJ1-3, reads NAGVMQNPRHLVRRRGQEARLRCSPMKGHSHVYWYRQLPEEGLKFMVYLQKENIIDESGMPKERFSAEFPKEGPSILRIQQVVRGDSAAYFCASSPDGGSAGNTIYFGEGSWLTVV.

This clonotype was seen once. One base away lies a much larger clone, so this may be a sequencing read error. The conserved phenylalanine or tryptophan normally closing the CDR3 is absent here, so this likely arose from a read error. V usage is TRBV7-9 and J usage is TRBJ1-2; perhaps TRBD1 as D (5 bases). The germline CDR1 and CDR2 sequences are SEHNR and FQNEAQ (reference sequence). CDR3 length equals 13 residues. V lost 7 bases and J 5 bases, leaving 14 bases between the germline ends. The CDR3 region is CASTTGALYGYTC. The CDR3 DNA reads as TGTGCCAGCACGACCGGGGCCCTTTATGGCTACACCTGC.

The rearrangement uses TRBV10-3 and TRBJ1-6; D remains ambiguous. Germline CDR1 and CDR2: ENHRY and SYGVKD. The CDR3 spans 16 residues. V shed 2 bases and J shed 3 bases, with 11 bases lying between them. CDR3 sequence reads: CAISERAPIYNSPLHF. CDR3 DNA sequence: TGTGCCATCAGTGAGAGGGCGCCCATCTATAATTCACCCCTCCACTTT.

The rearrangement uses TRBV15 and TRBJ2-7; no reliable D call. Germline values: CDR1 LNHNV, CDR2 YYDKDF (reference sequence). Trimming shortened V by 0 bases and J by 4 bases, and 10 bases separated the two germline ends. The CDR3 is made up of 14 amino acids. The CDR3: CATSRDATAYEQYF. The CDR3 DNA reads TGTGCCACCAGCAGAGATGCAACAGCTTACGAGCAGTACTTC.

At least ten counts were recorded for this clonotype. The rearrangement uses TRBV20-1 and TRBJ2-5, with 8 bases matching TRBD2. This CDR3 contains 14 residues. V shed 0 bases, J shed 5 bases, and the junction held 5 bases outside the gene matches. The V gene's germline CDR1 is DFQATT and CDR2 SNEGSKA (reference sequence). CDR3 sequence (DNA): TGCAGTGCTAGAGACCGGGGGGGCTGGGAGACCCAGTACTTC. Amino acids: CSARDRGGWETQYF.

There are many counts of this clonotype. This chain connects TRBV6-1 to TRBJ2-6; D gene uncertain. The CDR3 is made up of 17 amino acids. The V gene's germline CDR1 is MNHNS and CDR2 SASEGT. The V end lost 5 bases, the J end lost 0 bases, and 14 bases lay between the germline ends. CDR3 in amino acids: CASSSIDNHSGANVLTF. The CDR3 DNA is TGTGCCAGCAGTTCCATAGACAACCACTCTGGGGCCAACGTCCTGACTTTC.

This chain joins TRBV29-1 and TRBJ2-1, with D possibly matching TRBD2 (6 bases). The CDR3 loop spans 15 amino acids. V gave up 0 bases and J gave up 2 bases, with 11 bases separating them. Germline V gene sequence: CDR1 SQVTM, CDR2 ANQGSEA. The CDR3 loop reads CSVEDLEGTYNEQFF. The CDR3 DNA follows: TGCAGCGTTGAAGATCTGGAGGGGACCTACAATGAGCAGTTCTTC.

This clonotype was seen many times. The V gene is TRBV12-3 or TRBV12-4, the J gene TRBJ1-2; D unresolved. V dropped 7 bases and J dropped 4 bases, with 13 bases sitting between them. This CDR3 contains 13 residues. The CDR3 bases are TGTGCCAGCACCTTTGTGGGGAGCTATGGCTACACCTTC. It encodes CASTFVGSYGYTF.